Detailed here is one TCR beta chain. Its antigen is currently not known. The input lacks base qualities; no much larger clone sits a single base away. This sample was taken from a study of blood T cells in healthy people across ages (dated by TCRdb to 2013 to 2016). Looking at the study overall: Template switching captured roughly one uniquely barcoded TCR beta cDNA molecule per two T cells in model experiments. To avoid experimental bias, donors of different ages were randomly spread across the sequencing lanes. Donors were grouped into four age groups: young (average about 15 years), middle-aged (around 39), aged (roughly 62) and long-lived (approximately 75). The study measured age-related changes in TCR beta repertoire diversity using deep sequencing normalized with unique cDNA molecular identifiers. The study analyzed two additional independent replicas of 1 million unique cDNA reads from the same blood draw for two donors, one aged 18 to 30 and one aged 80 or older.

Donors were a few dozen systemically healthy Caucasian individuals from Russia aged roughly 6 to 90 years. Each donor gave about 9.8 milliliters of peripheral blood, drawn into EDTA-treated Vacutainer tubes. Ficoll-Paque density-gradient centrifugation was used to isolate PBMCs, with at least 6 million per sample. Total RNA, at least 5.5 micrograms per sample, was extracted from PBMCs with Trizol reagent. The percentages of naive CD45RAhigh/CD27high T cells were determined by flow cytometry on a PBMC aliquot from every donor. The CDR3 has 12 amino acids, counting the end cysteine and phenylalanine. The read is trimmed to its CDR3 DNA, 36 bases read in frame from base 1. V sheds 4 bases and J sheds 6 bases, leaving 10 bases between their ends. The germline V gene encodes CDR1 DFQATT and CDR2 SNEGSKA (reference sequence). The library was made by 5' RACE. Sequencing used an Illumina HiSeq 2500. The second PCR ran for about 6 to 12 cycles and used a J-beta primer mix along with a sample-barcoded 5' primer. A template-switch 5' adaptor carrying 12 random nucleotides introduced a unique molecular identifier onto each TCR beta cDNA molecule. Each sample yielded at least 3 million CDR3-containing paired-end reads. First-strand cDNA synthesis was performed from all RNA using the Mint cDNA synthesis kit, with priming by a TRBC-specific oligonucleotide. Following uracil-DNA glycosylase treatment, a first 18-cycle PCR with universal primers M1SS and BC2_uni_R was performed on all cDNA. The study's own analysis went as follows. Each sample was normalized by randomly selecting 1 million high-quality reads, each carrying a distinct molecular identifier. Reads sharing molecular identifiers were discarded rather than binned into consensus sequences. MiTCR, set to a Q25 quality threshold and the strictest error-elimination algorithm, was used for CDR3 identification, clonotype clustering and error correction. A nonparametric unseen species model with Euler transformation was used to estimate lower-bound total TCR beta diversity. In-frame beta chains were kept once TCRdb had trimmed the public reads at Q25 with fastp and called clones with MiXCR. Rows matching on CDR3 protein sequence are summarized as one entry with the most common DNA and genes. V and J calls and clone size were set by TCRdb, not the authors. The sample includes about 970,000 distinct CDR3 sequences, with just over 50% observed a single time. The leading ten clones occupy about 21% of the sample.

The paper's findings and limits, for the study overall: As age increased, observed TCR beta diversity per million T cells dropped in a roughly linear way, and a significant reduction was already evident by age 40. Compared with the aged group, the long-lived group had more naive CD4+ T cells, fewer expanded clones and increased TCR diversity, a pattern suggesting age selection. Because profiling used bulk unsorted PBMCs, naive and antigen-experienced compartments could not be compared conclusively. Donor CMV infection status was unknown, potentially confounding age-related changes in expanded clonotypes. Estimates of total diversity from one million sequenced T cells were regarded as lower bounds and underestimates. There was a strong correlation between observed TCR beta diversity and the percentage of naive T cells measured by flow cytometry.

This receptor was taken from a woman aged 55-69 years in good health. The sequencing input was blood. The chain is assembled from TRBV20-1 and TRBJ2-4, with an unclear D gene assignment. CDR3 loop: CSATEGLNIQYF. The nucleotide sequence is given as TGCAGTGCTACTGAAGGTCTAAACATTCAGTACTTC.